This T cell receptor beta chain was documented in a study of cytomegalovirus exposure and HLA in healthy donors. Sequencing used immunoSEQ multiplex PCR; TCRdb keeps in-frame clones, though not all of them. The sample contains some 140,000 clones, around four fifths of which appear only once. Sequencing input: PBMCs. This TCR derives from a woman in her twenties or thirties in good health and CMV-seronegative.

CDR3 DNA sequence: TGCGCCAGCAGCTCCATCAGCGGATCTACAAAGGAGACGCAGTATTTT. Its translation is CASSSISGSTKETQYF. The chain couples TRBV5-1 to TRBJ2-3; a possible D gene is TRBD2 (5 bases). V was shortened by 3 bases and J by 9 bases, with 23 bases between the two germline ends. The length of the CDR3 is 16 residues. Germline V lookup: CDR1 SGHRS, CDR2 YFSETQ.